These 32 T cell receptor beta chains came from one sample sequenced in a study of T cell changes during pregnancy in multiple sclerosis. Assay used: immunoSEQ multiplex PCR; TCRdb lists only in-frame clones, some missing. The sample includes 75,000 to 95,000 clones, about 89% of them seen just once. The material was peripheral blood, obtained in the first trimester of pregnancy. These receptors originate from a female donor in good health, enrolled as a control in a pregnancy study.

This chain connects TRBV6-1 to TRBJ1-5; D unresolved. V gave up 8 bases and J gave up 2 bases, with 4 bases separating them. CDR3 length equals 11 residues. The germline V gene encodes CDR1 MNHNS and CDR2 SASEGT. For the CDR3, the DNA is TGTGCCAGCGAGGGCAATCAGCCCCAGCATTTT. Amino acids: CASEGNQPQHF.

This clone was picked up a small number of times. This chain uses TRBV11-2 with TRBJ2-7, with D possibly matching TRBD2 (6 bases). Trimming took 5 bases from V and 2 from J, leaving 10 bases between them. CDR1 is SGHAT, CDR2 FQNNGV, per germline. This CDR3 comprises 13 residues. CDR3 loop: CASSVGGPYEQYF. DNA of the CDR3: TGTGCCAGCAGCGTCGGGGGACCCTACGAGCAGTACTTC.

V gene TRBV14 combines with J gene TRBJ2-3, with 7 bases fitting TRBD2. After removal of 5 bases from V and 2 bases from J, the junction contained 4 bases not matched to a gene. Germline V gene data show CDR1 as SGHDN and CDR2 as FVKESK. The CDR3 spans 14 residues. The CDR3 loop is CASSDGDYTDTQYF. CDR3 sequence (DNA): TGTGCCAGCAGCGACGGGGACTACACAGATACGCAGTATTTT.

This chain joins TRBV18 and TRBJ2-7; 8 positions agree with TRBD1. Germline V lookup: CDR1 KGHSH, CDR2 LQKENI. The CDR3 is 14 amino acids. V lost 4 bases and J lost 5; bases outside the gene matches: 7. This chain's CDR3 is CASSRGQEANEQYF. Here the CDR3 DNA reads TGTGCCAGCTCACGGGGACAGGAGGCCAACGAGCAGTACTTC. Full variable domain (rest looked up from reference TRBV18 and TRBJ2-7): NAGVMQNPRHLVRRRGQEARLRCSPMKGHSHVYWYRQLPEEGLKFMVYLQKENIIDESGMPKERFSAEFPKEGPSILRIQQVVRGDSAAYFCASSRGQEANEQYFGPGTRLTVT.

DNA for the CDR3: TGTGCCAGCAGCCTGGTAGGACAGGGGAAAGAGACCCAGTACTTC. Translating it yields CASSLVGQGKETQYF. This chain joins TRBV7-9 and TRBJ2-5, with TRBD1 identical over 9 bases. Per the germline V gene, CDR1 is SEHNR and CDR2 is FQNEAQ (reference sequence). After removal of 5 bases from V and 3 bases from J, the junction contained 7 bases not matched to a gene. This CDR3 has 15 residues.

CDR3 loop: CASSVGQGALETQYF. The CDR3 nucleotides read TGTGCCAGCAGTGTCGGACAGGGGGCTTTAGAGACCCAGTACTTC. The chain couples TRBV27 to TRBJ2-5; TRBD1 matches 11 bases. With V trimmed by 5 bases and J by 4 bases, 6 bases remained unmatched. The germline CDR1 and CDR2 sequences are MNHEY and SMNVEV (reference sequence). This CDR3 region has 15 residues.

The chain has TRBV18 and TRBJ2-3; a possible D gene is TRBD1 (5 bases). Per germline, CDR1 KGHSH and CDR2 LQKENI. The germline V and J ends were trimmed by 2 bases and 2 bases, with 8 bases remaining between them. The CDR3 has 14 amino acids. The DNA for the CDR3 is TGTGCCAGCTCACCAGTACAGGCCACAGATACGCAGTATTTT. Encoded protein: CASSPVQATDTQYF.

This chain connects TRBV27 to TRBJ1-1, with a possible D match to TRBD1 (5 bases). Trimming took off 6 bases at V and 2 bases at J, with 16 bases between the two ends. This CDR3 region has 15 residues. Germline-derived CDR1 and CDR2 are MNHEY and SMNVEV (reference sequence). This chain's CDR3 is CASRNRGTGNTEAFF. For the CDR3, the DNA is TGTGCCAGCAGAAATAGGGGTACTGGAAACACTGAAGCTTTCTTT.

The DNA of the CDR3 is TGTGCCAGCAGTCCCTTCCCATCACGGACAGGGGGAAACACCATATATTTT. It translates to CASSPFPSRTGGNTIYF. The chain links TRBV27 to TRBJ1-3; 8 bases align to TRBD1. The CDR3 consists of 17 residues. The V gene end was trimmed by 5 bases and the J gene end by 4 bases; junction bases not matched to a gene: 13. Per germline, CDR1 MNHEY and CDR2 SMNVEV (reference sequence).

On this clone itself: This sample also contains other DNA sequences that code for the same CDR3. The chain combines TRBV29-1 with TRBJ1-4, with 9 bases lining up with TRBD1. CDR1 and CDR2 from the germline V gene are SQVTM and ANQGSEA. There are 12 residues in the CDR3. The J segment lost 7 bases and the V segment lost 6 bases, leaving 3 bases of the junction unmatched. This CDR3 reads CSVGTGREKLFF. The CDR3, as DNA: TGCAGCGTGGGGACAGGGCGTGAAAAACTGTTTTTT.

V and J are TRBV27 and TRBJ2-3, with D possibly matching TRBD1 (5 bases). The V gene lost 0 bases and the J gene lost 6 bases, with 7 bases spanning the gap. The CDR3 runs to 13 residues. CDR1 and CDR2 from the germline V gene are MNHEY and SMNVEV (reference sequence). This chain's CDR3 is CASSLSRVDTQYF. As DNA, the CDR3 is TGTGCCAGCAGTTTATCCAGGGTTGATACGCAGTATTTT.

V is TRBV4-3 and J is TRBJ2-7; D uncertain. Looked up from germline, CDR1 is LGHNA and CDR2 is YSLEER. The CDR3 extends over 13 amino acids. V lost 0 bases to trimming and J lost 4 bases, with 7 bases between them. DNA for the CDR3: TGCGCCAGCAGCCAAGATGGCAGTTACGAGCAGTACTTC. Encoded protein: CASSQDGSYEQYF.

The gene calls are TRBV5-6 and TRBJ2-1; D not certain. The germline V and J ends were trimmed by 5 bases and 9 bases, with 9 bases remaining between them. Germline V gives CDR1 SGHDT, CDR2 YYEEEE. The CDR3 is 11 amino acids. CDR3 sequence reads: CASRNFGEQFF. The CDR3, as DNA: TGTGCCAGCAGAAACTTTGGTGAGCAGTTCTTC.

J is TRBJ1-5 and V is TRBV13; D gene ambiguous. CDR3 size: 12 residues. Germline V gives CDR1 PRHDT, CDR2 FYEKMQ (reference sequence). V shed 8 bases and J shed 8 bases, with 13 bases lying between them. CDR3 DNA sequence: TGTGCCAGCTCTCTAGCGCAGGAGCCCCAGCATTTT. Encoded protein: CASSLAQEPQHF.

The CDR3 DNA follows: TGTGCCAGCAGTTACCCTACTGGGCCCCCCGGGGAGCTGTTTTTT. Its protein product is CASSYPTGPPGELFF. This chain links TRBV6-5 with TRBJ2-2; no reliable D call. Per germline, CDR1 MNHEY and CDR2 SVGAGI. V was shortened by 2 bases and J by 6 bases, with 13 bases between the two germline ends. The CDR3 totals 15 residues.

This chain joins TRBV4-1 and TRBJ1-2; D possibly corresponds to TRBD1 (5 bases). The CDR3 is 15 residues long. Germline CDR1 MGHRA, CDR2 YSYEKL. V shed 1 base and J shed 3 bases, with 12 bases lying between them. The CDR3, as DNA: TGCGCCAGCAGCCAAGCCCCCAGGGCCGACTATGGCTACACCTTC. It codes for CASSQAPRADYGYTF.

The chain is built from TRBV28 and TRBJ1-2, with 8 bases matching TRBD1. The CDR3 is 15 residues long. Trimming took 3 bases from V and 8 from J; bases not matched to a gene: 11. CDR1 is MDHEN, CDR2 SYDVKM, per germline. As DNA, the CDR3 is TGTGCCAGCAGTTTTTCCGGGACAGGATGGGAAGGCTACACCTTC. It yields the protein CASSFSGTGWEGYTF.

The chain recombines TRBV5-1 with TRBJ1-3; perhaps TRBD1 as D (6 bases). The V gene lost 4 bases and the J gene lost 0 bases, with 11 bases spanning the gap. Germline CDR1 reads SGHRS; CDR2 reads YFSETQ. The CDR3 is 15 amino acids. In DNA form, the CDR3 reads TGCGCCAGCAGCAACACAGGGCTCTCTGGAAACACCATATATTTT. Translating it yields CASSNTGLSGNTIYF.

The rearrangement uses TRBV11-2 and TRBJ1-1; maybe TRBD1 (6 bases). CDR1 and CDR2 (germline): SGHAT, FQNNGV. Trimming pared 2 bases from V and 11 bases from J, leaving 21 bases between. The CDR3 has 15 residues. As DNA, the CDR3 is TGTGCCAGCAGCTTAAAGGGGCAACCCCTGGGGGCGGCTTTCTTT. Protein product: CASSLKGQPLGAAFF.

The V call is TRBV29-1, the J call TRBJ2-7; tentative D call: TRBD1 (6 bases). This CDR3 is 12 amino acids long. The ends were cut back, 7 bases at V and 0 bases at J, with 10 bases in the middle. Per the germline V gene, CDR1 is SQVTM and CDR2 is ANQGSEA. The CDR3 spells CSGRDTSYEQYF. The CDR3 DNA sequence: TGCAGCGGCCGGGACACCTCCTACGAGCAGTACTTC.

CDR3 nucleotides: TGTGCCAGCGACCCGGGGGACAGGGGGCGAGGTGGCTACACCTTC. Translated: CASDPGDRGRGGYTF. The chain uses TRBV6-1 and TRBJ1-2; 12 bases line up with TRBD1. The length of the CDR3 is 15 residues. Germline V gives CDR1 MNHNS, CDR2 SASEGT. Trimming removed 8 bases from V and 7 bases from J; junction bases left unmatched: 11.

The chain recombines TRBV11-2 with TRBJ2-2; 10 nucleotides match TRBD2. V lost 4 bases, J lost 2 bases, and 4 bases stayed unmatched. There are 16 residues in the CDR3. Per germline, CDR1 SGHAT and CDR2 FQNNGV. CDR3 region: CASSWGTSENTGELFF. CDR3 coding DNA: TGTGCCAGCAGCTGGGGGACTAGCGAAAACACCGGGGAGCTGTTTTTT.

The V and J genes are TRBV5-4 and TRBJ2-7; tentatively, D is TRBD2 (6 bases). From germline, CDR1 is SGHNT and CDR2 YYREEE (reference sequence). The CDR3 totals 14 residues. V was shortened by 4 bases and J by 0 bases, with 11 bases between the two germline ends. CDR3 residues: CASSPDGSSYEQYF. The DNA for the CDR3 is TGTGCCAGCAGCCCTGACGGGAGCTCCTACGAGCAGTACTTC.

This clone appeared once. CDR3 in DNA: TGTGCCAGCAGCTCTACAGGAGGCAATCAGCCCCAGCATTTT. Its protein is CASSSTGGNQPQHF. The rearrangement links TRBV11-2 to TRBJ1-5, with D perhaps matching TRBD1 (5 bases). The V end lost 4 bases, the J end lost 2 bases, and 9 bases lay between the germline ends. Germline CDR1 reads SGHAT; CDR2 reads FQNNGV. The CDR3 is 14 amino acids.

The chain uses TRBV29-1 and TRBJ1-2; D call uncertain. V lost 6 bases and J lost 1, with 15 bases in between. Per germline, CDR1 SQVTM and CDR2 ANQGSEA. The length of the CDR3 is 14 residues. CDR3: CSVTTGIGNYGYTF. CDR3 sequence (DNA): TGCAGCGTAACGACGGGTATCGGTAACTATGGCTACACCTTC. The full variable domain, with the rest looked up from reference TRBV29-1 and TRBJ1-2, is SAVISQKPSRDICQRGTSLTIQCQVDSQVTMMFWYRQQPGQSLTLIATANQGSEATYESGFVIDKFPISRPNLTFSTLTVSNMSPEDSSIYLCSVTTGIGNYGYTFGSGTRLTVV.

The V gene is TRBV6-6, the J gene TRBJ1-1; unclear D gene. V dropped 0 bases and J dropped 3 bases, with 11 bases sitting between them. The CDR3 length is 15 residues. Germline V lookup: CDR1 MNHNY, CDR2 SVGAGI (reference sequence). The CDR3 is CASSYSRTAHTEAFF. For the CDR3, the DNA is TGTGCCAGCAGTTACTCAAGAACAGCTCACACTGAAGCTTTCTTT.

J is TRBJ2-3 and V is TRBV4-1; 12 bases align to TRBD1. The germline CDR1 and CDR2 sequences are MGHRA and YSYEKL. This CDR3 is 18 amino acids long. The V segment lost 1 base and the J segment 5 bases; nucleotides outside the gene matches: 10. CDR3 DNA sequence: TGCGCCAGCAGCCAAGTTTTCGGGACAGGGGGCAGACAAGATACGCAGTATTTT. It encodes CASSQVFGTGGRQDTQYF.

V and J are TRBV5-1 and TRBJ2-1; D is possibly TRBD1 (5 bases). Trimming took off 6 bases at V and 10 bases at J, with 23 bases between the two ends. Germline V gene sequence: CDR1 SGHRS, CDR2 YFSETQ. The CDR3 length is 15 residues. CDR3 amino acids: CASKGWNDLLKEQFF. The CDR3, as DNA: TGCGCCAGCAAGGGGTGGAACGACCTACTAAAGGAGCAGTTCTTC.

This sequence joins TRBV11-3 and TRBJ2-1; D perhaps matches TRBD2 (6 bases). CDR1 and CDR2 (germline): SGHNT, YENEEA. This CDR3 region has 15 residues. V was cut by 1 base and J by 5 bases, with 12 bases left in between. CDR3 DNA: TGTGCCAGCAGCTTAGGCCGACTAGTCGACAATGAGCAGTTCTTC. It yields the protein CASSLGRLVDNEQFF.

This rearrangement joins TRBV6-5 to TRBJ1-4, with D possibly TRBD1 on 6 matching bases. The CDR3 runs to 15 residues. The ends were cut back, 4 bases at V and 7 bases at J, with 16 bases in the middle. CDR1 is MNHEY, CDR2 SVGAGI, per germline. CDR3 nucleotide sequence: TGTGCCAGCAGTTCCCGGGGGGGGCTGGGTGAAAAACTGTTTTTT. Encoded protein: CASSSRGGLGEKLFF.

The chain combines TRBV5-6 with TRBJ2-3; 8 bases are shared with TRBD2. This CDR3 contains 16 residues. Germline V gene lookup returns CDR1 SGHDT and CDR2 YYEEEE. V was pared by 2 bases and J by 2 bases, with 7 bases of the junction left unmatched. The CDR3 protein is CASSFSSGRLTDTQYF. In nucleotides, the CDR3 is TGTGCCAGCAGCTTTTCTAGCGGGCGCCTCACAGATACGCAGTATTTT.

The V gene is TRBV7-7, the J gene TRBJ2-3, with D perhaps TRBD2 (5 bases). Germline CDR1 is SSHAT and CDR2 is FNYEAQ (reference sequence). Trimming removed 2 bases from V and 4 bases from J, with 10 bases in between. The CDR3 totals 14 residues. The CDR3 loop reads CASSLSSVADTQYF. Written as DNA, the CDR3 is TGTGCCAGCAGCTTAAGTAGCGTCGCAGATACGCAGTATTTT.